The rows below give T cell receptor beta chains drawn from one sample of a study of CD8+ T cells in alopecia areata. Clones were read by immunoSEQ multiplex PCR, and TCRdb kept only the in-frame ones, dropping some. The sample holds about 150,000 clones, roughly 50% seen once. Sequencing input: CD4+ T cells sorted from blood. Every receptor here comes from a human donor with alopecia areata. The CDR3 runs from the conserved cysteine through the conserved F or W. A D gene is named only where the DNA matches it firmly. Not every row has a clone size; where given, it reads once, few, many or a size class.

j_call d_call v_call clone_size cdr3_aa cdr3_nt
TRBJ2-1 TRBD1 TRBV4-1 - CASSTTGFIGEQFF TGCGCCAGCAGCACGACAGGGTTCATAGGTGAGCAGTTCTTC
TRBJ2-5 - TRBV30 - CAADKGVGETQYF TGTGCCGCCGACAAGGGCGTAGGAGAGACCCAGTACTTC
TRBJ2-1 TRBD2 TRBV7-2 - CASSLARLAGGPDEQFF TGTGCCAGCAGCTTAGCCCGTCTAGCGGGAGGGCCCGATGAGCAGTTCTTC
TRBJ2-1 - TRBV13 - CASSLLPYNEQFF TGTGCCAGCAGCTTACTCCCCTACAATGAGCAGTTCTTC
TRBJ1-1 - TRBV29-1 - CSVAKYTEAFF TGCAGCGTTGCTAAGTACACTGAAGCTTTCTTT
TRBJ2-5 - TRBV5-1 - CASSREVIQETQYF TGCGCCAGCAGCCGAGAGGTGATTCAAGAGACCCAGTACTTC
TRBJ1-2 TRBD1 TRBV29-1 - CSVDVEGAFGYTF TGCAGCGTTGATGTAGAGGGGGCTTTTGGCTACACCTTC
TRBJ2-5 - TRBV5-5 few CASSDRLQETQYF TGTGCCAGCAGCGACAGGCTCCAAGAGACCCAGTACTTC
TRBJ2-1 TRBD1 TRBV9 - CASTPGTGYNEQFF TGTGCCAGCACCCCGGGGACAGGATACAATGAGCAGTTCTTC
TRBJ2-1 - TRBV27 - CASSSLAGTNEQFF TGTGCCAGCAGCTCCCTTGCAGGGACGAATGAGCAGTTCTTC
TRBJ2-7 - TRBV25-1 - CASSVGYNYEQYF TGTGCCAGCAGTGTGGGATACAACTACGAGCAGTACTTC
TRBJ2-3 TRBD1 TRBV7-6 once CASSQIQGYTQYF TGTGCCAGCAGCCAGATACAGGGGTATACGCAGTATTTT
TRBJ1-1 - TRBV29-1 - CSGTENTEAFF TGCAGCGGTACGGAGAACACTGAAGCTTTCTTT
TRBJ1-4 TRBD1 TRBV29-1 - CIYQGASEKLFF TGCATCTACCAGGGGGCGAGTGAAAAACTGTTTTTT
TRBJ2-2 - TRBV4-1 - CASSQADTGELFF TGCGCCAGCAGCCAAGCTGACACCGGGGAGCTGTTTTTT
TRBJ2-5 - TRBV11-3 few CASSPTFGLEQETQYF TGTGCCAGCAGCCCCACCTTCGGGCTAGAACAAGAGACCCAGTACTTC
TRBJ2-7 - TRBV7-9 - CASSGRAEGFGKQYF TGTGCCAGCAGCGGGCGGGCAGAGGGATTCGGGAAGCAGTACTTC
TRBJ2-3 TRBD2 TRBV6-5 once CASSYPGGRATDTQYF TGTGCCAGCAGTTACCCGGGGGGGCGGGCCACAGATACGCAGTATTTT
TRBJ2-7 TRBD2 TRBV4-1 - CASSQDPGGTSYEQYF TGCGCCAGCAGCCAAGATCCGGGGGGGACCTCCTACGAGCAGTACTTC
TRBJ2-7 - TRBV7-8 - CASSARTSVTYEQYF TGTGCCAGCAGCGCTCGGACATCAGTGACCTACGAGCAGTACTTC
TRBJ1-4 - TRBV2 once CASNKEATNEKLFF TGTGCCAGCAATAAAGAAGCAACTAATGAAAAACTGTTTTTT
TRBJ2-1 TRBD2 TRBV27 - CASSWGTSGDNEQFF TGTGCCAGCAGTTGGGGGACTAGCGGGGACAATGAGCAGTTCTTC
TRBJ2-1 TRBD1 TRBV4-1 - CASSPLDRENNEQFF TGCGCCAGCAGCCCCTTGGACAGGGAAAACAATGAGCAGTTCTTC
TRBJ2-1 - TRBV2 - CASSLTSRRVHYNEQFF TGTGCCAGCAGTCTAACGTCCCGGCGGGTTCACTACAATGAGCAGTTCTTC